This T cell receptor beta chain appears in the sequencing data of a study of blood T cells in healthy people across ages. This clonotype was observed a handful of times. Its matching antigen is unknown. The study drew donors from healthy Caucasian individuals in Russia aged roughly 6 to 90. Combining a sample-barcoded 5' primer with a J-beta primer mix, a second PCR ran for roughly 7 to 12 cycles. TCRdb reprocessed the 5' RACE reads via MiXCR and lists one record per CDR3 protein. In the table there are some 1.7 million distinct CDR3 sequences, 28% of which are singletons. CDR3 size: 18 residues. V shed 8 bases, J shed 0 bases, and the junction held 16 bases outside the gene matches. Germline loops: CDR1 MNHNS, CDR2 SASEGT. The study's findings and limits: Unknown donor CMV status possibly confounded expanded clonotype changes.

The TCR sequence derives from a woman in her twenties or thirties in good health. This chain joins TRBV6-1 and TRBJ1-5, with 7 nucleotides matching TRBD1. What was sequenced was blood. This CDR3 reads CASAHFRDRRDSNQPQHF. For the CDR3, the DNA is TGTGCCAGCGCTCACTTCCGGGACAGACGAGATAGCAATCAGCCCCAGCATTTT.